This TCR beta chain was recovered during a study of shared clonotypes between healthy human individuals. Study context: Serving as donors were a couple of women and three men, whose ages spanned 18 to 49. Study findings and constraints: For naive CD4 cells, 4% to 6% of clonotypes were shared across a handful of donors.

This was a deep-level run. Libraries were prepared by immunoSEQ multiplex PCR; TCRdb keeps only in-frame clonotypes and omits some of them. The profile shows 2 million to 2.5 million clones, approximately 95% of them singletons. Researchers partitioned CD4+ cells into CD45RA+ naive and CD45RA-negative memory subsets. Trimming took 2 bases from V and 1 from J, leaving 5 bases between them. The germline V gene has CDR1 WNHNN and CDR2 SYGVQD (reference sequence). This CDR3 region has 13 residues. Comment on this clone: Antigen: not known. Additional DNA sequences in this sample encode the identical CDR3.

The sample consisted of naive CD4+ T cells sorted from blood. Subset noted: CD45RA+ positively selected. The receptor was isolated from a man aged 18 to 30 in good health. The J gene is TRBJ1-1, the V gene TRBV10-1, with D tentatively TRBD1 (5 bases). The CDR3, as DNA: TGCGCCAGCAGTGAGCAGGGGAACACTGAAGCTTTCTTT. Amino acid sequence: CASSEQGNTEAFF.